The 24 T cell receptor beta chains presented below share a single source sample, sequenced in a study of blood T cell repertoires in COVID-19. Profiled with immunoSEQ multiplex PCR; TCRdb holds only in-frame clones, not every one. The sample lists around 130,000 clones, around 87% occurring once. The sample consisted of peripheral blood. Receptors originate from a man between 65 and 85 years old with active or convalescent COVID-19.

The V gene is TRBV27, the J gene TRBJ2-2; 10 nucleotides align to TRBD1. The V gene end was trimmed by 0 bases and the J gene end by 1 base; junction bases not matched to a gene: 8. The CDR3 contains 19 residues. Germline V gives CDR1 MNHEY, CDR2 SMNVEV (reference sequence). The CDR3 DNA is TGTGCCAGCAGTTTATCCGCTCCCGGGACAGGGGTGAACACCGGGGAGCTGTTTTTT. This sequence encodes CASSLSAPGTGVNTGELFF.

The V and J genes are TRBV10-3 and TRBJ2-7; D might be TRBD2 (6 bases). V shed 4 bases and J shed 2 bases, with 18 bases lying between them. There are 16 residues in the CDR3. Germline lookup yields CDR1 ENHRY and CDR2 SYGVKD. CDR3 loop: CAISALPLGGTYEQYF. For the CDR3, the DNA is TGTGCCATCAGTGCCTTACCCTTGGGGGGAACCTACGAGCAGTACTTC.

This chain connects TRBV5-4 to TRBJ2-1; 8 bases line up with TRBD2. Germline V gene data show CDR1 as SGHNT and CDR2 as YYREEE (reference sequence). The ends lost 6 bases at V and 2 bases at J; junction bases unmatched: 10. This CDR3 comprises 16 residues. The CDR3: CASKQGAGETYNEQFF. CDR3 sequence (DNA): TGTGCCAGCAAACAAGGAGCGGGAGAGACCTACAATGAGCAGTTCTTC.

Only one count was recorded for this clone. The rearrangement uses TRBV19 and TRBJ1-5, with 9 bases that match TRBD1. After removal of 3 bases from V and 1 base from J, the junction contained 4 bases not matched to a gene. Germline loops: CDR1 LNHDA, CDR2 SQIVND (reference sequence). The CDR3 is made up of 16 amino acids. CDR3 sequence (DNA): TGTGCCAGTAGTATGGGGACAGGGCGGAGCAATCAGCCCCAGCATTTT. Encoded protein: CASSMGTGRSNQPQHF.

The count of this clone is one. This chain joins TRBV6-5 and TRBJ2-7; D may be TRBD1 (5 bases). The V and J ends lost 0 bases and 3 bases respectively, with 12 bases between them. Germline loops: CDR1 MNHEY, CDR2 SVGAGI. The CDR3 consists of 15 residues. The CDR3 spells CASSYSGRKIYEQYF. The CDR3 DNA reads as TGTGCCAGCAGTTACTCGGGGCGGAAAATCTACGAGCAGTACTTC.

Turning to this clone: This specimen includes other DNA sequences encoding the same CDR3. This CDR3 is CASSLGTGVNTEAFF. DNA of the CDR3: TGTGCCAGCAGCCTTGGGACAGGGGTAAACACTGAAGCTTTCTTT. The V call is TRBV3-1 (or the pseudogene TRBV3-2), the J call TRBJ1-1, with 10 nucleotides matching TRBD1. Germline CDR1 is LGHDT and CDR2 is YNNKEL (reference sequence). V shed 4 bases and J 2 bases; nucleotides not matched to a gene: 4. The CDR3 is 15 amino acids.

V and J are TRBV19 and TRBJ2-3, with TRBD1 matching 11 bases. Germline assignment: CDR1 LNHDA and CDR2 SQIVND (reference sequence). CDR3 length: 16 residues. The V and J ends lost 4 bases and 2 bases, in that order; junction bases with no gene match: 5. Here the CDR3 reads CASSKDRGLTTDTQYF. For the CDR3, the DNA is TGTGCCAGTAGTAAGGACAGGGGGCTTACCACAGATACGCAGTATTTT.

CDR3 bases: TGTGCCAGCACCCCAGGACAGGGTTGGTACGAGCAGTACTTC. Translation gives CASTPGQGWYEQYF. This rearrangement joins TRBV6-5 to TRBJ2-7, with 8 nucleotides matching TRBD1. This CDR3 spans 14 amino acids. Germline CDR1 reads MNHEY; CDR2 reads SVGAGI. J was trimmed by 4 bases and V by 7 bases; bases with no gene match: 9.

As to this clone: A read error may produce the germline difference seen at one junction end. The chain links TRBV6-5 to TRBJ1-3; 8 bases fit TRBD1. Germline values: CDR1 MNHEY, CDR2 SVGAGI. CDR3 length equals 13 residues. In DNA, the CDR3 is TGTGCCAGCAGTTGGCCGACAGGGGAATCCGCATACTTT. Its translation: CASSWPTGESAYF.

The J gene is TRBJ1-5, the V gene TRBV18, with TRBD1 as a possible D gene (5 bases). CDR1 KGHSH and CDR2 LQKENI come from the germline V gene. The CDR3 consists of 18 residues. Trimming removed 1 base from V and 3 bases from J, with 19 bases in between. The CDR3 DNA is TGTGCCAGCTCACCACGAAACAGGAAAGGGTCGGTCAATCAGCCCCAGCATTTT. Amino acids: CASSPRNRKGSVNQPQHF.

The chain recombines TRBV3-1 (or the pseudogene TRBV3-2) with TRBJ2-2; D might be TRBD1 (5 bases). This CDR3 contains 16 residues. The germline V and J ends were trimmed by 1 base and 7 bases, with 16 bases remaining between them. The V gene's germline CDR1 is LGHDT and CDR2 YNNKEL (reference sequence). CDR3 amino acids: CASSQGGPRLNGELFF. CDR3 sequence (DNA): TGTGCCAGCAGCCAAGGGGGCCCCCGACTGAACGGGGAGCTGTTTTTT.

The V call is TRBV27, the J call TRBJ1-5, with TRBD1 identical over 10 bases. Germline V lookup: CDR1 MNHEY, CDR2 SMNVEV (reference sequence). CDR3 size: 19 residues. The V gene end was trimmed by 6 bases and the J gene end by 2 bases; junction bases not matched to a gene: 16. The CDR3: CASSRGRTGGVYGNQPQHF. The CDR3 DNA reads TGTGCCAGCAGCCGGGGGAGGACAGGGGGGGTCTATGGCAATCAGCCCCAGCATTTT.

The CDR3 is CASSSGQGLISGYTF. CDR3 coding DNA: TGTGCCAGCAGTTCCGGACAGGGGTTAATAAGTGGCTACACCTTC. The V gene is TRBV28, the J gene TRBJ1-2, with 9 bases identical to TRBD1. Looked up from germline, CDR1 is MDHEN and CDR2 is SYDVKM. J lost 7 bases, V lost 4 bases, and 10 bases had no gene match. The CDR3 is made up of 15 amino acids.

The CDR3 DNA is TGTGCCAGTAGTATAGCCCTAGGGAGGCCCCAGCATTTT. It yields the protein CASSIALGRPQHF. J is TRBJ1-5 and V is TRBV19; D gene unclear. Germline values: CDR1 LNHDA, CDR2 SQIVND (reference sequence). With 1 base removed from V and 9 bases from J, the gap between germline ends came to 10 bases. This CDR3 contains 13 residues.

The gene calls are TRBV7-2 and TRBJ2-1; TRBD2 agrees at 10 bases. This CDR3 contains 15 residues. The V and J ends lost 2 bases and 9 bases, in that order; junction bases with no gene match: 7. In germline, CDR1 is SGHTA, CDR2 FQGNSA. The CDR3 sequence is CASSLKASGSVEQFF. DNA of the CDR3: TGTGCCAGCAGCTTAAAGGCTAGCGGGAGTGTTGAGCAGTTCTTC.

The V and J genes are TRBV6-1 and TRBJ2-1; 9 bases are a match to TRBD2. The length of the CDR3 is 17 residues. Germline values: CDR1 MNHNS, CDR2 SASEGT. With V trimmed by 0 bases and J by 2 bases, 5 bases remained unmatched. The CDR3 DNA follows: TGTGCCAGCAGTGAAGCGCAACTAGCGGGTGCCTACAATGAGCAGTTCTTC. Translating it yields CASSEAQLAGAYNEQFF.

This chain joins TRBV11-1 and TRBJ2-1; possible D gene TRBD2, 5 bases. The CDR3 consists of 16 residues. Germline V gene sequence: CDR1 SGHAT, CDR2 FQDESV (reference sequence). V lost 5 bases and J lost 7, with 21 bases in between. The DNA of the CDR3 is TGTGCCAGCAGCACCGCCCAGCGGTCCAATGGGAATGAGCAGTTCTTC. Amino acids: CASSTAQRSNGNEQFF.

The rearrangement links TRBV18 to TRBJ1-4; D is undetermined. CDR3 length: 18 residues. V was clipped by 3 bases and J by 3 bases, with 20 bases between them. Germline assignment: CDR1 KGHSH and CDR2 LQKENI. The CDR3 DNA reads as TGTGCCAGCTCACCTGGGCGGGTTCATGAACTGTCTAATGAAAAACTGTTTTTT. This codes for CASSPGRVHELSNEKLFF. Together with reference TRBV18 and TRBJ1-4, the CDR3 gives the full variable domain: NAGVMQNPRHLVRRRGQEARLRCSPMKGHSHVYWYRQLPEEGLKFMVYLQKENIIDESGMPKERFSAEFPKEGPSILRIQQVVRGDSAAYFCASSPGRVHELSNEKLFFGSGTQLSVL.

This clone was seen a single time. The chain combines TRBV5-6 with TRBJ2-7; TRBD2 might be the D (6 bases). The CDR3 spans 15 residues. V lost 6 bases and J lost 6, with 22 bases in between. Germline assignment: CDR1 SGHDT and CDR2 YYEEEE. This chain's CDR3 is CASTKLATLWGEQYF. CDR3 coding DNA: TGTGCCAGCACCAAACTAGCCACCCTATGGGGCGAGCAGTACTTC.

This chain uses TRBV9 with TRBJ1-2; 8 positions match TRBD1. CDR1 and CDR2 from the germline V gene are SGDLS and YYNGEE. V was clipped by 3 bases and J by 6 bases; unmatched bases: 7. The CDR3 spans 14 residues. The CDR3 DNA is TGTGCCAGCAGCGCCGAGGACAGGGATAATGGCTACACCTTC. Translation gives CASSAEDRDNGYTF.

The chain couples TRBV29-1 to TRBJ2-5, with TRBD2 as a possible D gene (6 bases). The V end was cut by 8 bases, the J end by 5 bases, with 18 bases between. Germline V gives CDR1 SQVTM, CDR2 ANQGSEA. The CDR3 covers 13 residues. CDR3 sequence (DNA): TGCAGCCTGGGGGACTCCGTAGGTGAGACCCAGTACTTC. Amino acids: CSLGDSVGETQYF.

This rearrangement joins TRBV11-1 to TRBJ2-7, with D possibly being TRBD2 (6 bases). Deletions cut 3 bases from V and 5 bases from J, with 17 bases between. Looked up from germline, CDR1 is SGHAT and CDR2 is FQDESV (reference sequence). This CDR3 has 15 residues. In DNA, the CDR3 is TGTGCCAGCAGCTTCACGGGACTCCCCGGACACGAGCAGTACTTC. Encoded protein: CASSFTGLPGHEQYF.

The gene calls are TRBV18 and TRBJ1-5; 7 nucleotides line up with TRBD1. CDR3 length: 15 amino acids. Germline assignment: CDR1 KGHSH and CDR2 LQKENI. V was clipped by 0 bases and J by 4 bases; unmatched bases: 3. CDR3 amino acids: CASSPPGTANQPQHF. CDR3 sequence (DNA): TGTGCCAGCTCACCACCCGGGACAGCAAATCAGCCCCAGCATTTT.

This chain connects TRBV7-9 to TRBJ1-1, with 8 nucleotides matching TRBD1. This CDR3 is 15 amino acids long. Trimming took 5 bases from V and 3 from J; bases not matched to a gene: 8. Germline CDR1 SEHNR, CDR2 FQNEAQ (reference sequence). The CDR3 DNA sequence: TGTGCCAGCAGCGACCCCGGACAGGGTTACACTGAAGCTTTCTTT. Amino acids: CASSDPGQGYTEAFF.